These 25 T cell receptor beta chains share one sample of origin, sequenced in a study of shared clonotypes between healthy human individuals. Assay used: immunoSEQ multiplex PCR; TCRdb lists only in-frame clones, some missing. The sample shows approximately 110,000 clones, about 70% of them seen only once. Sequencing was carried out using memory CD8+ T cells sorted from blood. Sample subset: CD45RO+ cells pooled with CCR7-negative TemRA cells. The receptors originated from a woman under 40 in good health.

This clone was picked up many times. The chain recombines TRBV4-1 with TRBJ1-2, with 7 bases identical to TRBD1. This CDR3 has 14 residues. Germline loops: CDR1 MGHRA, CDR2 YSYEKL. Trimming removed 0 bases from V and 7 bases from J; junction bases left unmatched: 5. The CDR3 reads CASSQDLTGSGYTF. CDR3 DNA: TGCGCCAGCAGCCAAGATTTGACAGGGAGTGGCTACACCTTC.

A remark on this clone: Other DNA variants within this sample encode the same CDR3. This chain joins TRBV6-5 and TRBJ2-1; 8 bases map to TRBD1. Trimming removed 5 bases from V and 0 bases from J; junction bases left unmatched: 3. The CDR3 spans 15 residues. From germline, CDR1 is MNHEY and CDR2 SVGAGI. This CDR3 reads CASSGQGSSYNEQFF. CDR3 coding DNA: TGTGCCAGCAGTGGACAGGGAAGCTCCTACAATGAGCAGTTCTTC.

V usage is TRBV7-9 and J usage is TRBJ2-7; D gene ambiguous. V lost 3 bases, J lost 1 base, and 10 bases lay in between. The CDR3 runs 14 residues. Germline V gene data show CDR1 as SEHNR and CDR2 as FQNEAQ (reference sequence). The CDR3 coding sequence is TGTGCCAGCAGCTTGGGTCGGGTTTCCTACGAGCAGTACTTC. Protein: CASSLGRVSYEQYF.

In this sample, this clone turned up a few times. The V gene is TRBV30, the J gene TRBJ2-3; 7 bases are shared with TRBD2. Germline CDR1 and CDR2: GTSNPN and SVGIG (reference sequence). Trimming cost V 1 base and J 2 bases; bases outside gene matches: 27. The CDR3 length is 22 residues. The DNA for the CDR3 is TGTGCCTGGAGTGGTCTCCGTTTCAGTTTATTAGCGGGTGAAGGCGTCACAGATACGCAGTATTTT. The encoded protein is CAWSGLRFSLLAGEGVTDTQYF.

The genes are TRBV25-1 and TRBJ2-7; no reliable D call. The CDR3 covers 16 residues. Germline loops: CDR1 MGHDK, CDR2 SYGVNS. V dropped 2 bases and J dropped 2 bases, with 16 bases sitting between them. CDR3 amino acids: CASSENGDGGAYEQYF. The CDR3 DNA sequence: TGTGCCAGCAGTGAAAATGGGGATGGTGGGGCCTACGAGCAGTACTTC.

The genes are TRBV7-9 and TRBJ2-3; D remains unclear. Per germline, CDR1 SEHNR and CDR2 FQNEAQ (reference sequence). This CDR3 spans 16 amino acids. V lost 2 bases, J lost 4 bases, and 16 bases lay in between. CDR3 in amino acids: CASSLSDRSRSDTQYF. The CDR3 DNA reads TGTGCCAGCAGCTTATCGGACCGCAGCAGATCAGATACGCAGTATTTT.

This clone appeared a few times. The chain is built from TRBV6-1 and TRBJ2-7; D tentatively fits TRBD1 or TRBD2 (5 bases each). Trimming removed 6 bases at V and 3 bases at J, with 12 bases between. CDR1 is MNHNS and CDR2 is SASEGT in the germline V gene. The CDR3 spans 13 residues. The CDR3 is CASSREFGYEQYF. DNA for the CDR3: TGTGCCAGCAGCAGGGAGTTCGGCTACGAGCAGTACTTC.

This rearrangement joins TRBV11-2 to TRBJ2-3, with D perhaps TRBD2 (5 bases). The germline V gene has CDR1 SGHAT and CDR2 FQNNGV. This CDR3 is 13 amino acids long. V was pared by 0 bases and J by 8 bases, with 9 bases between. The CDR3 loop reads CASSLETEGTQYF. The CDR3 region has the DNA TGTGCCAGCAGCTTAGAAACCGAGGGTACGCAGTATTTT. Variable domain in full (rest from reference TRBV11-2 and TRBJ2-3): EAGVAQSPRYKIIEKRQSVAFWCNPISGHATLYWYQQILGQGPKLLIQFQNNGVVDDSQLPKDRFSAERLKGVDSTLKIQPAKLEDSAVYLCASSLETEGTQYFGPGTRLTVL.

V and J are TRBV9 and TRBJ2-3, with D perhaps TRBD2 (5 bases). This CDR3 region has 15 residues. Germline CDR1 and CDR2: SGDLS and YYNGEE. The V gene lost 4 bases and the J gene lost 1 base, with 13 bases spanning the gap. In DNA, the CDR3 is TGTGCCAGCAGCCTCGCCGGGGTGGGCACAGATACGCAGTATTTT. This translates into CASSLAGVGTDTQYF.

The chain uses TRBV28 and TRBJ1-3, with D uncertain. The V end lost 4 bases, the J end lost 4 bases, and 8 bases lay between the germline ends. CDR3 length equals 13 residues. CDR1 and CDR2 (germline): MDHEN, SYDVKM. The CDR3 DNA follows: TGTGCCAGCAGTTCTATTGGGGGAAACACCATATATTTT. Translated, it gives CASSSIGGNTIYF.

This clone was recorded a few times. This chain links TRBV10-3 with TRBJ2-7; 9 positions match TRBD1. Germline-derived CDR1 and CDR2 are ENHRY and SYGVKD. The V and J ends lost 3 bases and 5 bases, in that order; junction bases with no gene match: 11. The CDR3 spans 16 residues. In DNA, the CDR3 is TGTGCCATCAGTGAACACATTCCGGGACAGGGTAACGAGCAGTACTTC. As protein: CAISEHIPGQGNEQYF.

This clone showed up just once. The V gene is TRBV18, the J gene TRBJ2-5, with TRBD2 matching over 11 bases. This CDR3 contains 21 residues. CDR1 and CDR2 (germline): KGHSH, LQKENI. Trimming cost V 3 bases and J 2 bases; bases outside gene matches: 20. CDR3 sequence (DNA): TGTGCCAGCTCACCGACCCAACGAGCCGGCCGACTAGCGGGAAATCAAGAGACCCAGTACTTC. It codes for CASSPTQRAGRLAGNQETQYF.

This clone appeared a few times. The genes are TRBV7-8 and TRBJ2-1, with D possibly matching TRBD2 (5 bases). Germline values: CDR1 SGHVS, CDR2 FQNEAQ. The CDR3 is 16 residues long. V lost 3 bases and J lost 3, with 15 bases in between. CDR3 residues: CASSLATSGDYNEQFF. The CDR3 nucleotides read TGTGCCAGCAGCTTGGCTACGAGCGGAGACTACAATGAGCAGTTCTTC. Full variable domain (remainder filled in from reference TRBV7-8 and TRBJ2-1): GAGVSQSPRYKVAKRGQDVALRCDPISGHVSLFWYQQALGQGPEFLTYFQNEAQLDKSGLPSDRFFAERPEGSVSTLKIQRTQQEDSAVYLCASSLATSGDYNEQFFGPGTRLTVL.

As DNA, the CDR3 is TGTGCCAGCAGCTTGAGGACAGGCGGATTCTACGAGCAGTACTTC. This translates into CASSLRTGGFYEQYF. V is TRBV7-9 and J is TRBJ2-7; 7 positions agree with TRBD1. The J segment lost 3 bases and the V segment lost 3 bases, leaving 8 bases of the junction unmatched. The V gene's germline CDR1 is SEHNR and CDR2 FQNEAQ (reference sequence). The CDR3 has 15 amino acids.

The gene calls are TRBV18 and TRBJ1-1; 7 nucleotides match TRBD1. J gave up 2 bases and V 6 bases, and 3 bases lay outside the gene matches. Germline assignment: CDR1 KGHSH and CDR2 LQKENI. The CDR3 is made up of 13 amino acids. The CDR3 DNA follows: TGTGCCAGCTCCCACAGGGGAAACACTGAAGCTTTCTTT. This encodes CASSHRGNTEAFF. The variable domain in full, completed from reference TRBV18 and TRBJ1-1, reads NAGVMQNPRHLVRRRGQEARLRCSPMKGHSHVYWYRQLPEEGLKFMVYLQKENIIDESGMPKERFSAEFPKEGPSILRIQQVVRGDSAAYFCASSHRGNTEAFFGQGTRLTVV.

The rearrangement links TRBV10-3 to TRBJ2-7; 7 bases are shared with TRBD1. Germline CDR1 reads ENHRY; CDR2 reads SYGVKD. The CDR3 has 15 amino acids. Trimming removed 3 bases from V and 2 bases from J; junction bases left unmatched: 7. CDR3 sequence (DNA): TGTGCCATCAGTGACACCGGGACAGAGACCTACGAGCAGTACTTC. This gives the protein CAISDTGTETYEQYF.

This chain joins TRBV28 and TRBJ2-7, with 8 bases matching TRBD2. The CDR3 spans 15 residues. Germline lookup yields CDR1 MDHEN and CDR2 SYDVKM. With 7 bases clipped from V and 1 base from J, the junction kept 9 bases outside the gene matches. The DNA for the CDR3 is TGTGCCAGCACCCAATCTAGCGGGCTTTCCTACGAGCAGTACTTC. Protein product: CASTQSSGLSYEQYF.

The chain recombines TRBV9 with TRBJ2-7; 7 bases agree with TRBD1. This CDR3 has 16 residues. Trimming cost V 3 bases and J 3 bases; bases outside gene matches: 12. CDR1 and CDR2 from the germline V gene are SGDLS and YYNGEE. The CDR3 loop is CASSGGTGTEYYEQYF. The CDR3 bases are TGTGCCAGCAGCGGGGGGACCGGGACAGAATACTACGAGCAGTACTTC.

The CDR3 DNA reads as TGTGCCAGCAGTTGGGCACAGGGGCGCTTGGAGCAGTACTTC. The encoded protein is CASSWAQGRLEQYF. The chain is built from TRBV27 and TRBJ2-7, with 7 bases matching TRBD1. The V gene's germline CDR1 is MNHEY and CDR2 SMNVEV (reference sequence). This CDR3 is 14 amino acids long. V was pared by 4 bases and J by 7 bases, with 10 bases of the junction left unmatched.

The sample holds many counts of this clone. The chain joins TRBV5-1 to TRBJ2-5, with 7 bases matching TRBD1. Losses at the gene ends were 2 bases for V and 7 bases for J; bases not matched to a gene: 14. Germline V gives CDR1 SGHRS, CDR2 YFSETQ. The CDR3 runs 16 residues. CDR3 sequence: CASSLGSTGWYGTQYF. CDR3 nucleotide sequence: TGCGCCAGCAGCTTAGGCTCGACAGGGTGGTATGGGACCCAGTACTTC.

The chain uses TRBV28 and TRBJ2-1; 11 bases line up with TRBD2. V was pared by 6 bases and J by 4 bases, with 5 bases of the junction left unmatched. CDR3 length: 15 residues. In germline, CDR1 is MDHEN, CDR2 SYDVKM. This chain's CDR3 is CASRVLAGVYNEQFF. CDR3 DNA: TGTGCCAGCAGGGTACTAGCGGGAGTTTACAATGAGCAGTTCTTC. Variable domain in full (rest from reference TRBV28 and TRBJ2-1): DVKVTQSSRYLVKRTGEKVFLECVQDMDHENMFWYRQDPGLGLRLIYFSYDVKMKEKGDIPEGYSVSREKKERFSLILESASTNQTSMYLCASRVLAGVYNEQFFGPGTRLTVL.

This clone was seen more than once but under ten times. V usage is TRBV7-9 and J usage is TRBJ2-1, with 15 bases fitting TRBD2. Germline CDR1 and CDR2: SEHNR and FQNEAQ (reference sequence). This CDR3 is 18 amino acids long. V gave up 1 base and J gave up 5 bases; unmatched junction bases: 6. The CDR3: CASSLGTSGGAFDNEQFF. The CDR3 bases are TGTGCCAGCAGCTTAGGGACTAGCGGGGGGGCCTTTGACAATGAGCAGTTCTTC.

The chain carries TRBV10-3 and TRBJ1-1; D unresolved. The CDR3 extends over 14 amino acids. V lost 10 bases, J lost 0 bases, and 15 bases lay in between. Germline V gives CDR1 ENHRY, CDR2 SYGVKD. The CDR3: CATTDVGVNTEAFF. The CDR3 DNA is TGTGCCACCACGGATGTGGGAGTGAACACTGAAGCTTTCTTT.

The chain is built from TRBV6-6 and TRBJ2-1; D gene uncertain. Trimming took off 6 bases at V and 8 bases at J, with 23 bases between the two ends. CDR1 is MNHNY and CDR2 is SVGAGI in the germline V gene (reference sequence). The CDR3 sequence is 16 residues long. The CDR3, as DNA: TGTGCCAGCAGCCCCCCCGTCGGAGAGGTACCCCATGAGCAGTTCTTC. This encodes CASSPPVGEVPHEQFF.

This clone occurred once. The genes are TRBV6-1 and TRBJ2-7; D might be TRBD1 (6 bases). CDR1 MNHNS and CDR2 SASEGT come from the germline V gene. V was clipped by 6 bases and J by 1 base, with 10 bases between them. The CDR3 has 13 residues. In nucleotides, the CDR3 is TGTGCCAGCAGGAGGGGGTTGTCCTACGAGCAGTACTTC. It translates to CASRRGLSYEQYF.